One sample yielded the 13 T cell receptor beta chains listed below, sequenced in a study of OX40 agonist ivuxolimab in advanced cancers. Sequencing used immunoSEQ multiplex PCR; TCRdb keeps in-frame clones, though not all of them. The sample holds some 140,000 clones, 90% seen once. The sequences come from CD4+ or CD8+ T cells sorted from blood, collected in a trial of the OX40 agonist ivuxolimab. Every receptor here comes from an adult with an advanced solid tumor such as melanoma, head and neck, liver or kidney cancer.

In nucleotides, the CDR3 is TGTGCCAGCAGCTTACAGAGGACTAGCGGGGATACGCAGTATTTT. Translating it yields CASSLQRTSGDTQYF. V usage is TRBV7-9 and J usage is TRBJ2-3; TRBD2 aligns across 11 bases. Germline trimming cut 2 bases from V and 6 bases from J; bases unmatched to any gene: 4. This CDR3 is 15 amino acids long. Germline loops: CDR1 SEHNR, CDR2 FQNEAQ (reference sequence).

CDR3 protein: CASSSGGLSRGPNEQFF. DNA of the CDR3: TGTGCCAGCAGCTCAGGGGGCTTGAGCAGGGGGCCGAATGAGCAGTTCTTC. The V call is TRBV11-3, the J call TRBJ2-1, with 8 bases aligning to TRBD1. From germline, CDR1 is SGHNT and CDR2 YENEEA. V shed 4 bases and J 7 bases; nucleotides not matched to a gene: 15. The CDR3 extends over 17 amino acids.

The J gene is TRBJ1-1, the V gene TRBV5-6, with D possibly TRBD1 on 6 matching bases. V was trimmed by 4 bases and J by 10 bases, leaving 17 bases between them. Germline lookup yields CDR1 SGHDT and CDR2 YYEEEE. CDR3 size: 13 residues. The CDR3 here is CASSLGVGGRAFF. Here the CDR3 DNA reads TGTGCCAGCAGCCTCGGTGTGGGGGGGCGAGCTTTCTTT.

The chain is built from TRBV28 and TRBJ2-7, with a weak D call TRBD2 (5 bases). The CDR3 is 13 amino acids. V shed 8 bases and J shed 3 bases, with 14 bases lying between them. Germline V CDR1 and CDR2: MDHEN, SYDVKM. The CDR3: CASLSGTIYEQYF. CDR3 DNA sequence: TGTGCCAGCCTTTCGGGAACTATCTACGAGCAGTACTTC.

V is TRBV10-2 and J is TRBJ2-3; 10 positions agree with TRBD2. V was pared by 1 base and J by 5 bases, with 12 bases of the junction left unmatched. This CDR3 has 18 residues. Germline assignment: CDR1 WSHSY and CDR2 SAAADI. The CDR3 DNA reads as TGCGCCAGCAGTGAGTTGCCGGGACTAGCGTTTCTCAGAGATACGCAGTATTTT. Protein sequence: CASSELPGLAFLRDTQYF.

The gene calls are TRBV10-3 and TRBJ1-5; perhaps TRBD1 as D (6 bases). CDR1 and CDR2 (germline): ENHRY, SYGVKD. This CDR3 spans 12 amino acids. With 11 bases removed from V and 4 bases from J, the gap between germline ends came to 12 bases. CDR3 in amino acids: CAVGGWNQPQHF. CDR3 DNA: TGTGCCGTAGGGGGGTGGAATCAGCCCCAGCATTTT.

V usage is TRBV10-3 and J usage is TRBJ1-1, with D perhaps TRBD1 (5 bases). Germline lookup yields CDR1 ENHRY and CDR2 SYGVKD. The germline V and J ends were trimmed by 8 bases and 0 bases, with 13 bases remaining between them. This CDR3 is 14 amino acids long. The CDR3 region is CAIGFQGVNTEAFF. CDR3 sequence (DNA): TGTGCCATCGGCTTTCAGGGAGTGAACACTGAAGCTTTCTTT.

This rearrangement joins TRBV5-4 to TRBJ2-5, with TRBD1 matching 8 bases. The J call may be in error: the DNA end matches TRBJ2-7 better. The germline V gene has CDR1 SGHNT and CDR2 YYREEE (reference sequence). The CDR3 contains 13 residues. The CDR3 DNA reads TGTGCCAGCAGCTTACAGGGGGCCTACGAGCAGTACTTC. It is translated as CASSLQGAYEQYF.

The CDR3: CSGTGVGTDTQYF. The CDR3 coding sequence is TGCAGCGGAACAGGGGTGGGCACAGATACGCAGTATTTT. The rearrangement links TRBV29-1 to TRBJ2-3, with 7 nucleotides matching TRBD1. The CDR3 is 13 residues long. The trim removed 7 bases at V and 1 base at J, leaving 5 bases unmatched. Germline values: CDR1 SQVTM, CDR2 ANQGSEA.

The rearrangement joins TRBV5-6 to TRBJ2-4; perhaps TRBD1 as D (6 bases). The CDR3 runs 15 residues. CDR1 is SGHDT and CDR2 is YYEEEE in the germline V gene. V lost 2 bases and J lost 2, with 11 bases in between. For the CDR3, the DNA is TGTGCCAGCAGCTTAGGGGGATCCTCCAAAAACATTCAGTACTTC. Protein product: CASSLGGSSKNIQYF.

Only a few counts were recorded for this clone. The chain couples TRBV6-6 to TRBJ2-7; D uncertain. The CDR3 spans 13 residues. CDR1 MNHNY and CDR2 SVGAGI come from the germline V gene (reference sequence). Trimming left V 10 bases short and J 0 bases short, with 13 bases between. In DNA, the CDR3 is TGTGCCACCAGGCTCCAAGTCTCCTACGAGCAGTACTTC. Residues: CATRLQVSYEQYF.

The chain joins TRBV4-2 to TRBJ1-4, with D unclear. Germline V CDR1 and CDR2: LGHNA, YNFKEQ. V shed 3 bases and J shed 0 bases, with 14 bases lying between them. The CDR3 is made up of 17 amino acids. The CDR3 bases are TGTGCCAGCAGCCAGTCACGGGGAGAAGCAACTAATGAAAAACTGTTTTTT. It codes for CASSQSRGEATNEKLFF.

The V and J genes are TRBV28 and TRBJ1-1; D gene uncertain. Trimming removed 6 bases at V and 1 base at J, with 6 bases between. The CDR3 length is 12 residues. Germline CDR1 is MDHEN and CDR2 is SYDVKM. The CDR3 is CASSPGNTEAFF. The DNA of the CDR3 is TGTGCCAGCAGCCCGGGGAACACTGAAGCTTTCTTT.